The 31 T cell receptor beta chains in this list originate from one sample, sequenced in a study of Graves' ophthalmopathy and Graves' hyperthyroidism. TCR beta CDR3 regions were amplified from RNA transcripts. HTBI-primed first-round RT-PCR preceded second-round multiplex PCR. TCRdb analysed the multiplex PCR reads with MiXCR anew, one entry per CDR3 protein. Of 300,000 to 400,000 distinct CDR3 sequences detected, approximately 17% appear once; the ten largest clones hold roughly 2.4%. Specimen: peripheral blood. The receptors shown here come from an adult woman with stable Graves' hyperthyroidism.

V and J are TRBV5-1 and TRBJ2-3; D may match TRBD1 or TRBD2 (5 bases each). CDR3 length: 16 amino acids. In germline, CDR1 is SGHRS, CDR2 YFSETQ. V dropped 4 bases and J dropped 1 base, with 16 bases sitting between them. Written as DNA, the CDR3 is TGCGCCAGCAGCATCGGGGCCTCCCCAGGCACAGATACGCAGTATTTT. Translation: CASSIGASPGTDTQYF.

This clonotype was recorded many times. The chain has TRBV12-5 and TRBJ1-2; D gene ambiguous. V lost 6 bases, J lost 6 bases, and 20 bases lay in between. The germline V gene has CDR1 LGHNT and CDR2 FRNRAP. The CDR3 length is 15 residues. The CDR3 is CASGPVWRGGNGYTF. In nucleotides, the CDR3 is TGTGCTAGTGGCCCCGTCTGGCGGGGAGGTAATGGCTACACCTTC. Full variable domain (remainder filled in from reference TRBV12-5 and TRBJ1-2): DARVTQTPRHKVTEMGQEVTMRCQPILGHNTVFWYRQTMMQGLELLAYFRNRAPLDDSGMPKDRFSAEMPDATLATLKIQPSEPRDSAVYFCASGPVWRGGNGYTFGSGTRLTVV.

This clonotype has ten or more counts. J is TRBJ2-5 and V is TRBV6-5, with TRBD1 matching 7 bases. This CDR3 comprises 15 residues. Trimming at V came to 1 base and at J to 2 bases, leaving 4 bases not matched to a gene. Germline-derived CDR1 and CDR2 are MNHEY and SVGAGI. The CDR3 DNA reads TGTGCCAGCAGTTACTGGGGACAGTTACAAGAGACCCAGTACTTC. Protein: CASSYWGQLQETQYF.

This clonotype was seen ten or more times. This rearrangement joins TRBV27 to TRBJ2-5, with TRBD2 identical over 12 bases. This CDR3 comprises 14 residues. Germline lookup yields CDR1 MNHEY and CDR2 SMNVEV (reference sequence). The ends lost 6 bases at V and 4 bases at J; junction bases unmatched: 3. The CDR3 nucleotides are TGTGCCAGCAGGGTGGGACTAGCGGGAGAGACCCAGTACTTC. Its protein product is CASRVGLAGETQYF.

The rearrangement links TRBV2 to TRBJ2-3; D is undetermined. Germline V gene sequence: CDR1 SNHLY, CDR2 FYNNEI. The CDR3 is 14 amino acids. V lost 2 bases and J 6 bases, leaving 12 bases between the germline ends. CDR3 loop: CASSESVSGDTQYF. CDR3 in DNA: TGTGCCAGCAGTGAAAGCGTATCCGGGGATACGCAGTATTTT.

The CDR3 coding sequence is TGTGCCAGCAGCTCAACCATGGGTAGCTACGAGCAGTACTTC. Encoded protein: CASSSTMGSYEQYF. The chain has TRBV7-2 and TRBJ2-7; D call uncertain. Trimming cost V 4 bases and J 3 bases, with 13 bases left between them. This CDR3 has 14 residues. The V gene's germline CDR1 is SGHTA and CDR2 FQGNSA. Full variable domain (rest looked up from reference TRBV7-2 and TRBJ2-7): GAGVSQSPSNKVTEKGKDVELRCDPISGHTALYWYRQSLGQGLEFLIYFQGNSAPDKSGLPSDRFSAERTGGSVSTLTIQRTQQEDSAVYLCASSSTMGSYEQYFGPGTRLTVT.

This clonotype was detected ten times or more. The J gene is TRBJ2-2, the V gene TRBV6-1, with TRBD2 matching 8 bases. The CDR3 has 17 amino acids. CDR1 is MNHNS, CDR2 SASEGT, per germline. Trimming removed 6 bases from V and 6 bases from J; junction bases left unmatched: 15. The CDR3 sequence: CASRLPAGGSPSGELFF. Written as DNA, the CDR3 is TGTGCCAGCAGATTGCCTGCGGGGGGTAGTCCTTCCGGGGAGCTGTTTTTT.

This clonotype was observed at least ten times. CDR3 coding DNA: TGCAGCGTAGGGACTCCGGGGCGCTCCGAGCAGTACTTC. Its protein is CSVGTPGRSEQYF. This rearrangement joins TRBV29-1 to TRBJ2-7; D perhaps matches TRBD2 (6 bases). The CDR3 runs 13 residues. Germline V gene sequence: CDR1 SQVTM, CDR2 ANQGSEA. V lost 6 bases and J lost 6, with 18 bases in between.

V and J are TRBV7-3 and TRBJ1-2, with 9 bases aligning to TRBD1. This CDR3 region has 15 residues. Germline CDR1 SGHTA, CDR2 FQGTGA. The V segment lost 1 base and the J segment 8 bases; nucleotides outside the gene matches: 8. The CDR3 loop reads CASSLKGQGFQGYTF. The CDR3 DNA reads as TGTGCCAGCAGCTTAAAGGGACAGGGTTTCCAAGGCTACACCTTC.

This clonotype was seen repeatedly, ten times or more. In DNA, the CDR3 is TGTGCCAGCAGTTTAGGGCCGGGGACAGGGTCCTACGAGCAGTACTTC. Translating it yields CASSLGPGTGSYEQYF. This chain joins TRBV28 and TRBJ2-7; 9 nucleotides match TRBD1. CDR1 MDHEN and CDR2 SYDVKM come from the germline V gene. This CDR3 is 16 amino acids long. J was trimmed by 1 base and V by 2 bases; bases with no gene match: 6.

This clonotype was counted between two and nine times. The chain uses TRBV6-1 and TRBJ2-7, with 10 bases aligning to TRBD2. Germline lookup yields CDR1 MNHNS and CDR2 SASEGT. The CDR3 sequence is 15 residues long. The V and J ends lost 5 bases and 0 bases, in that order; junction bases with no gene match: 4. In DNA, the CDR3 is TGTGCCAGCAGTCAACTAGCGGGAACCTCCTACGAGCAGTACTTC. As protein: CASSQLAGTSYEQYF.

There are many counts of this clonotype. This chain connects TRBV18 to TRBJ1-2, with no clear D. CDR3 size: 12 residues. Trimming removed 6 bases from V and 7 bases from J, with 12 bases in between. Germline CDR1 is KGHSH and CDR2 is LQKENI. As DNA, the CDR3 is TGTGCCAGCTCCCCCCGAGCTCTTGGCTACACCTTC. It encodes CASSPRALGYTF.

This clonotype came up many times. This chain links TRBV12-3 or TRBV12-4 with TRBJ1-2; 8 bases align to TRBD1. J lost 4 bases, V lost 6 bases, and 13 bases had no gene match. CDR3 length: 16 residues. The CDR3 nucleotides are TGTGCCAGCAGCGGGGTTGGACAGGGCCTGGTCTATGGCTACACCTTC. Translation gives CASSGVGQGLVYGYTF.

The J gene is TRBJ1-5, the V gene TRBV19; the D gene is possibly TRBD1 (6 bases). This CDR3 spans 15 amino acids. Germline V gene data show CDR1 as LNHDA and CDR2 as SQIVND (reference sequence). With 10 bases removed from V and 1 base from J, the gap between germline ends came to 17 bases. The CDR3 region has the DNA TGTGCCACCTCCGGGAGGGGGTCCAGCAATCAGCCCCAGCATTTT. Amino acids: CATSGRGSSNQPQHF.

This clonotype occurred many times. CDR3 sequence: CASSRQGDSYEQYF. CDR3 bases: TGTGCCAGCAGCAGACAGGGGGATTCCTACGAGCAGTACTTC. The chain uses TRBV7-2 and TRBJ2-7; 9 positions match TRBD1. V was clipped by 5 bases and J by 1 base; unmatched bases: 3. Germline V CDR1 and CDR2: SGHTA, FQGNSA. CDR3 size: 14 residues.

A few counts support this clonotype. V usage is TRBV6-1 and J usage is TRBJ1-2; D unclear. CDR1 and CDR2 from the germline V gene are MNHNS and SASEGT. V gave up 6 bases and J gave up 8 bases, with 16 bases separating them. The CDR3 has 13 residues. The CDR3 region is CASRPPRAVGYTF. Written as DNA, the CDR3 is TGTGCCAGCAGACCACCGAGGGCGGTCGGCTACACCTTC.

The sample holds many counts of this clonotype. The chain uses TRBV19 and TRBJ1-5, with D unclear. This CDR3 has 14 amino acids. The germline V and J ends were trimmed by 7 bases and 1 base, with 11 bases remaining between them. Germline V gene data show CDR1 as LNHDA and CDR2 as SQIVND (reference sequence). The CDR3 sequence: CASTPFPSNQPQHF. The CDR3 DNA reads as TGTGCCAGTACCCCGTTCCCGAGCAATCAGCCCCAGCATTTT.

This clonotype has ten or more counts. The rearrangement joins TRBV12-3 or TRBV12-4 to TRBJ1-2; D is unresolved. This CDR3 comprises 11 residues. V was clipped by 2 bases and J by 2 bases, with 0 bases between them. The DNA of the CDR3 is TGTGCCAGCAGTTTAAACTATGGCTACACCTTC. This encodes CASSLNYGYTF.

This clonotype was recorded at least ten times. The chain joins TRBV5-1 to TRBJ2-7; 13 nucleotides agree with TRBD2. This CDR3 region has 17 residues. After removal of 4 bases from V and 1 base from J, the junction contained 8 bases not matched to a gene. Germline-derived CDR1 and CDR2 are SGHRS and YFSETQ. CDR3: CASSLGLAGVSSYEQYF. The CDR3 region has the DNA TGCGCCAGCAGCCTAGGACTAGCGGGAGTTTCTTCCTACGAGCAGTACTTC.

This clonotype was detected ten times or more. V is TRBV12-3 or TRBV12-4 and J is TRBJ1-2; 8 bases are shared with TRBD1. CDR3 length equals 15 residues. Trimming took 5 bases from V and 4 from J; bases not matched to a gene: 9. CDR3 in amino acids: CASSPTGTGLYGYTF. CDR3 coding DNA: TGTGCCAGCAGTCCGACCGGGACAGGCCTCTATGGCTACACCTTC.

At least ten counts were recorded for this clonotype. This rearrangement joins TRBV18 to TRBJ2-5, with a tentative D call TRBD1 (5 bases). Germline V gives CDR1 KGHSH, CDR2 LQKENI. Between the trimmed V and J ends, which lost 2 bases and 2 bases, there was a span of 9 bases. This CDR3 spans 14 amino acids. The CDR3 bases are TGTGCCAGCTCACCATCGGACACTCAAGAGACCCAGTACTTC. Translation gives CASSPSDTQETQYF.

This clonotype appeared many times. The chain couples TRBV11-2 to TRBJ1-1, with D perhaps TRBD1 (5 bases). The CDR3 has 17 amino acids. Trimming stripped 0 bases from V and 1 base from J, with 15 bases between. Germline CDR1 and CDR2: SGHAT and FQNNGV. The CDR3 sequence is CASSLDRRVTTNTEAFF. DNA for the CDR3: TGTGCCAGCAGCTTAGATCGCAGGGTGACTACGAACACTGAAGCTTTCTTT.

This clonotype was counted many times. V is TRBV12-5 and J is TRBJ2-7; D remains ambiguous. Germline V gene data show CDR1 as LGHNT and CDR2 as FRNRAP. The V end lost 0 bases, the J end lost 3 bases, and 15 bases lay between the germline ends. The CDR3 runs to 16 residues. The CDR3 region is CASGLVITRQNYEQYF. As DNA, the CDR3 is TGTGCTAGTGGTTTGGTAATTACTCGTCAGAACTACGAGCAGTACTTC.

This clonotype was picked up many times. The chain links TRBV5-1 to TRBJ1-1; D gene ambiguous. Germline CDR1 SGHRS, CDR2 YFSETQ. The CDR3 has 14 amino acids. V lost 4 bases and J lost 1, with 11 bases in between. The CDR3 spells CASSGPAGNTEAFF. The CDR3 nucleotides read TGCGCCAGCAGCGGACCCGCAGGGAACACTGAAGCTTTCTTT.

This clonotype was counted ten times or more. V and J are TRBV10-3 and TRBJ1-1, with 9 positions matching TRBD1. With V trimmed by 5 bases and J by 4 bases, 8 bases remained unmatched. The CDR3 totals 15 residues. The germline CDR1 and CDR2 sequences are ENHRY and SYGVKD. The chain's CDR3 is CAISNTGGLATEAFF. Written as DNA, the CDR3 is TGTGCCATCAGTAATACAGGGGGCTTAGCCACTGAAGCTTTCTTT.

To note about this clonotype: One end of the junction varies from germline; a read error may be responsible. This sequence joins TRBV27 and TRBJ1-1; 7 positions agree with TRBD1. The CDR3 is 14 residues long. Looked up from germline, CDR1 is MNHEY and CDR2 is SMNVEV (reference sequence). CDR3 nucleotides: TGTGCCAGCAGCCCAGGGGGATTGAACACTGAAGCTTGCTTT. Protein: CASSPGGLNTEACF.

This clonotype was seen at least ten times. The chain is built from TRBV6-2 or TRBV6-3 and TRBJ2-7; D tentatively reads TRBD1 or TRBD2 (6 bases each). Trimming removed 2 bases at V and 7 bases at J, with 9 bases between. The CDR3 spans 12 residues. Germline CDR1 and CDR2: MNHEY and SVGEGT. Here the CDR3 DNA reads TGTGCCAGCAGTTACGGGGGGCAGGAGCAGTACTTC. This sequence encodes CASSYGGQEQYF.

This clonotype was counted between two and nine times. CDR3 in amino acids: CASSPPDTIYEQYF. In DNA form, the CDR3 reads TGTGCCAGCTCACCACCGGACACCATATACGAGCAGTACTTC. The rearrangement uses TRBV18 and TRBJ2-7, with D perhaps matching TRBD1 (5 bases). V gave up 0 bases and J gave up 4 bases, with 10 bases separating them. Per the germline V gene, CDR1 is KGHSH and CDR2 is LQKENI. The length of the CDR3 is 14 residues.

This clonotype was seen a few times. The chain has TRBV5-4 and TRBJ2-5; D perhaps matches TRBD2 (5 bases). V was clipped by 0 bases and J by 7 bases, with 16 bases between them. Germline-derived CDR1 and CDR2 are SGHNT and YYREEE (reference sequence). CDR3 length equals 15 residues. The CDR3 DNA is TGTGCCAGCAGCTTGGGGGAAGAGGCACGGGGGACCCAGTACTTC. Translation: CASSLGEEARGTQYF.

The V gene is TRBV7-6, the J gene TRBJ2-5; 12 bases map to TRBD2. With V trimmed by 3 bases and J by 1 base, 3 bases remained unmatched. Germline V CDR1 and CDR2: SGHVS, FNYEAQ. The length of the CDR3 is 16 residues. The CDR3 protein is CASSLGTSGLQETQYF. In nucleotides, the CDR3 is TGTGCCAGCAGCTTGGGGACTAGCGGGCTCCAAGAGACCCAGTACTTC. Using reference TRBV7-6 and TRBJ2-5 for the parts outside the CDR3, the full variable domain is GAGVSQSPRYKVTKRGQDVALRCDPISGHVSLYWYRQALGQGPEFLTYFNYEAQQDKSGLPNDRFSAERPEGSISTLTIQRTEQRDSAMYRCASSLGTSGLQETQYFGPGTRLLVL.

This clonotype was found many times. This chain links TRBV27 with TRBJ1-1; D is possibly TRBD1 (6 bases). The length of the CDR3 is 16 residues. Germline V gene lookup returns CDR1 MNHEY and CDR2 SMNVEV (reference sequence). Trimming cost V 3 bases and J 3 bases, with 17 bases left between them. The CDR3 loop reads CASSLGHERMDTEAFF. The CDR3 bases are TGTGCCAGCAGTTTGGGACACGAAAGGATGGACACTGAAGCTTTCTTT.